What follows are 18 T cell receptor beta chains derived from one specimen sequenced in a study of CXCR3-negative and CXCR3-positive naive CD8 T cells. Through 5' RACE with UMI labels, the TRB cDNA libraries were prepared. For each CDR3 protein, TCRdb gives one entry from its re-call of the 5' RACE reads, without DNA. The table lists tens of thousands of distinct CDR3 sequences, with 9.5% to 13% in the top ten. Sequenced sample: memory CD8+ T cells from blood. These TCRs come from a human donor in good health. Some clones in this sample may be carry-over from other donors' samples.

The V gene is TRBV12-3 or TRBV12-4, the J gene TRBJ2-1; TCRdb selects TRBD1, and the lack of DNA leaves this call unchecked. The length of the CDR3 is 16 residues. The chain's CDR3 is CASSPQTGGRYNEQFF.

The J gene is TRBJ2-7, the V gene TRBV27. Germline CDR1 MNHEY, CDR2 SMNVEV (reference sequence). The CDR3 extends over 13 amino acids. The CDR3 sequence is CASSLTGVGEQYF.

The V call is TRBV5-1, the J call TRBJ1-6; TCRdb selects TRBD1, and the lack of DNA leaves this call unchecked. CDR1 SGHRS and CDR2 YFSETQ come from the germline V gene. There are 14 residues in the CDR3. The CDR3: CASSSSGANSPLHF.

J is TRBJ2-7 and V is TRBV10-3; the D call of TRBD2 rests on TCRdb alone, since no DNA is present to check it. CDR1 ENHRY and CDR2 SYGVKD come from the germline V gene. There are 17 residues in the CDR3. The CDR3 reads CAIMGTSGGPSSYEQYF.

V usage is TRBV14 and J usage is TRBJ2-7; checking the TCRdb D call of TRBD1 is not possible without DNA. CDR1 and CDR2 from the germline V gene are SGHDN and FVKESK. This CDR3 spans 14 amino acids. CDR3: CASSVRDSSYEQYF.

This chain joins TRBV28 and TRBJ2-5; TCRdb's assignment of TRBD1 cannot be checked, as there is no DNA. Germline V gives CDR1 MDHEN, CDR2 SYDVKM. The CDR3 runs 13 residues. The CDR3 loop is CASSFQGLKTQYF.

CDR3 in amino acids: CASSFLDGPRPQHF. J is TRBJ1-5 and V is TRBV12-3 or TRBV12-4. The CDR3 consists of 14 residues.

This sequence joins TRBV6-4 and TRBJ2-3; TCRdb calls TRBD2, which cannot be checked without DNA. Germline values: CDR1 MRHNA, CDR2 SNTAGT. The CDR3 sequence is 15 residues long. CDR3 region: CASSGGGESTDTQYF.

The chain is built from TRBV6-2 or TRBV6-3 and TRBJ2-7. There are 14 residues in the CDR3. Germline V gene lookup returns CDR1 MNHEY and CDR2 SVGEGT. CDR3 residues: CASSYSTSAHEQYF.

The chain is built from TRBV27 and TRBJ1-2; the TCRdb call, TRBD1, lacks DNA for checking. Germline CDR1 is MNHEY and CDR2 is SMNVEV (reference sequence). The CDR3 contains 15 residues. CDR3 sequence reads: CASRDRGNVYYGYTF.

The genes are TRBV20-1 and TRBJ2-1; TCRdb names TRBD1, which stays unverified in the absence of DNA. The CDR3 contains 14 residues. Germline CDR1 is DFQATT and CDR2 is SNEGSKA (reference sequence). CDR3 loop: CSAGDRGQYNEQFF.

This CDR3 is CASSQDGPGQGYSPLQF. The chain uses TRBV4-3 and TRBJ1-6; with no DNA, the TCRdb D assignment of TRBD1 cannot be verified. Looked up from germline, CDR1 is LGHNA and CDR2 is YSLEER. The length of the CDR3 is 17 residues.

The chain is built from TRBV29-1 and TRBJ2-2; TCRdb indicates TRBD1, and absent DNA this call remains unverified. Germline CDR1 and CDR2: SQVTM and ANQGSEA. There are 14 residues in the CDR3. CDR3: CSVQGTSNTGELFF.

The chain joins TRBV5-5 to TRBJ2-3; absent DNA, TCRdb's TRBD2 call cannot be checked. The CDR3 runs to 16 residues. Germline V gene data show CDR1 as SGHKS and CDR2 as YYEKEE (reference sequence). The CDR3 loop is CASSGASGRNADTQYF.

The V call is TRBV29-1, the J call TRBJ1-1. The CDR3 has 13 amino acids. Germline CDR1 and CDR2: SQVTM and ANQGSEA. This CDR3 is CSVGFGGWTEAFF. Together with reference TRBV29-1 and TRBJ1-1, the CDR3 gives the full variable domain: SAVISQKPSRDICQRGTSLTIQCQVDSQVTMMFWYRQQPGQSLTLIATANQGSEATYESGFVIDKFPISRPNLTFSTLTVSNMSPEDSSIYLCSVGFGGWTEAFFGQGTRLTVV.

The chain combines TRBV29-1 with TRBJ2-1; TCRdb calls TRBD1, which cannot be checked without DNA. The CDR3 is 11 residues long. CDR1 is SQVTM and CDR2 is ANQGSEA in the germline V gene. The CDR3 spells CSVPGGNEQFF.

CDR3 loop: CASSRRGRPNYGYTF. The rearrangement links TRBV13 to TRBJ1-2; TCRdb's assignment of TRBD1 cannot be checked, as there is no DNA. Germline V gene lookup returns CDR1 PRHDT and CDR2 FYEKMQ (reference sequence). The CDR3 runs to 15 residues.

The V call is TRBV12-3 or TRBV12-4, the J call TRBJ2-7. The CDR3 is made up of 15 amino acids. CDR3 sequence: CASSFMSGANYEQYF.